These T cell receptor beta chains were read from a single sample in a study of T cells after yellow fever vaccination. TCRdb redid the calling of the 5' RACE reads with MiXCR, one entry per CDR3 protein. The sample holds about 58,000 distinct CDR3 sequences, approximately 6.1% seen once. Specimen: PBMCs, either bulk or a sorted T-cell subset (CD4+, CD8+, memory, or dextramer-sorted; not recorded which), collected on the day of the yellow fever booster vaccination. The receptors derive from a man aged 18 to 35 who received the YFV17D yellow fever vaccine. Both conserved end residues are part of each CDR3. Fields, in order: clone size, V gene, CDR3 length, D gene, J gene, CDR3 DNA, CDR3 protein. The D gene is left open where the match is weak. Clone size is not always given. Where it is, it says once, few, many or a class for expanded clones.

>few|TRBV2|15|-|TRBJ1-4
TGTGCCAGCAGTCCTCGTTCAGAAGCTAATGAAAAACTGTTTTTT
CASSPRSEANEKLFF
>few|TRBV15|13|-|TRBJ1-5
TGTGCCACCAGCATGGCGAGCAATCAGCCCCAGCATTTT
CATSMASNQPQHF
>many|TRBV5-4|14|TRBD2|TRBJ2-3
TGTGCCAGCAGCTGGCCGGGGGGATCAGATACGCAGTATTTT
CASSWPGGSDTQYF
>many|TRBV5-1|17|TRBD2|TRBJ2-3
TGCGCCAGCAGCATTTTAGGACTAGCGGAAAACACAGATACGCAGTATTTT
CASSILGLAENTDTQYF
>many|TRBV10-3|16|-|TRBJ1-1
TGTGCCATCAGTGGAGTGATGGGGGCCGGGAACACTGAAGCTTTCTTT
CAISGVMGAGNTEAFF
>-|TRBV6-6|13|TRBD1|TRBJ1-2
TGTGCCAGCAGCCCTAAACGACAGGGAGGCTACACCTTC
CASSPKRQGGYTF
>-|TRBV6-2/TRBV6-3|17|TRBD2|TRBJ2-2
TGTGCCAGCAGCCCTGGACTAGCGGGGGCCTCCACCGGGGAGCTGTTTTTT
CASSPGLAGASTGELFF
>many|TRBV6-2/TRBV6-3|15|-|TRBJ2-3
TGTGCCAGCAGTCCCCTCGGGACCGCCACAGATACGCAGTATTTT
CASSPLGTATDTQYF
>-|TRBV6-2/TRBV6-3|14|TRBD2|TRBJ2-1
TGTGCCAGCAGTCAAACACTAGCGGCGGATGAGCAGTTCTTC
CASSQTLAADEQFF
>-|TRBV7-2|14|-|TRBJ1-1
TGTGCCAGCAGCTACCGGGAGGCGGGCACTGAAGCTTTCTTT
CASSYREAGTEAFF
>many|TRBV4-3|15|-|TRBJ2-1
TGCGCCAGCAGCATGGACCAGAGCTCCTACAATGAGCAGTTCTTC
CASSMDQSSYNEQFF
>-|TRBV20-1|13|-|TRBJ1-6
TGCAGTGGCCTCAGCTCCTATAATTCACCCCTCCACTTT
CSGLSSYNSPLHF
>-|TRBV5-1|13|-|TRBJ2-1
TGCGCCAGTCAACAGACCTCCTACAATGAGCAGTTCTTC
CASQQTSYNEQFF
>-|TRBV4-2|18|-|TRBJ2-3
TGTGCCAGCAGCCAAGTCGTTCTGTCGGTCCTTAGCACAGATACGCAGTATTTT
CASSQVVLSVLSTDTQYF
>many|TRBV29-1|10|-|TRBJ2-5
TGCAGCGTTGCAAGTGACGGTCGCTACTTC
CSVASDGRYF
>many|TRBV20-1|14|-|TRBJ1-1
TGCAGTGCTATAGGGTTAGGGTTGGGCACTGAAGCTTTCTTT
CSAIGLGLGTEAFF
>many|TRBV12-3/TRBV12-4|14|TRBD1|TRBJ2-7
TGTGCCAGCAGTTTAACGGACAGGGGCTACGAGCAGTACTTC
CASSLTDRGYEQYF
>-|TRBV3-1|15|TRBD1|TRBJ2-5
TGTGCCACCCACCAGGGGGTACCCTACCAAGAGACCCAGTACTTC
CATHQGVPYQETQYF
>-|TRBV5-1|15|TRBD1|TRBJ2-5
TGCGCCAGCAATCCCGGGACAGGTGGACTGGAGACCCAGTACTTC
CASNPGTGGLETQYF
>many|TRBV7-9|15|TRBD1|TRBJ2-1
TGTGCCAGCAGCGCCCGGGACAGCACCTACAATGAGCAGTTCTTC
CASSARDSTYNEQFF
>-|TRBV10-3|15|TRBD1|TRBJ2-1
TGTGCCATCGGGAACCCCGGGACAGGGGGCAATGAGCAGTTCTTC
CAIGNPGTGGNEQFF
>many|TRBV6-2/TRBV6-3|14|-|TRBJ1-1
TGTGCCAGCAGGCCTCGGGGGGGCGGCACTGAAGCTTTCTTT
CASRPRGGGTEAFF
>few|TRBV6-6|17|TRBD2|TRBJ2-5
TGTGCCAGCAGTTCCCTGGCTAGCGGGGGAGCGCAAGAGACCCAGTACTTC
CASSSLASGGAQETQYF
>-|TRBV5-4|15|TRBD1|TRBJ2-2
TGTGCCAGCAGCGGCGGACAGGTGGCCACCGGGGAGCTGTTTTTT
CASSGGQVATGELFF
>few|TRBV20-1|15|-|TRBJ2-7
TGCAGTGCTAAGACGGTGATGGGGAGCTCCTACGAGCAGTACTTC
CSAKTVMGSSYEQYF
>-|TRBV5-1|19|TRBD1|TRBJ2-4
TGCGCCAGCAGCCCCTCCGTAGGTGACAGGGGTCCGCCTGGGAACATTCAGTACTTC
CASSPSVGDRGPPGNIQYF
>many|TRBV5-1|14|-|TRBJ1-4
TGCGCCAGCAGCTTGGATGGGGGAAGCGAAAAACTGTTTTTT
CASSLDGGSEKLFF
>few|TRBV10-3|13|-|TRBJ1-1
TGTGCCACACATATGCTGACCAACACTGAAGCTTTCTTT
CATHMLTNTEAFF
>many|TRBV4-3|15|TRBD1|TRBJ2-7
TGCGCCAGCAGCCGGATGACAGGGGGGGAATACGAGCAGTACTTC
CASSRMTGGEYEQYF
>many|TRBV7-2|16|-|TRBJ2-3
TGTGCCAGCAGCTTAGCGTCGACTGGGACAACAGATACGCAGTATTTT
CASSLASTGTTDTQYF
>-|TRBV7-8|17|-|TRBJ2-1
TGTGCCAGCAGCTCGAGCGGATTCGGAGGGAGTTACAATGATCAGTTCTTC
CASSSSGFGGSYNDQFF
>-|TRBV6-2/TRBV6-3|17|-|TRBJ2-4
TGTGCCAGCAGTTACTCCGTCGAGGAGGATCCCAAAAACATTCAGTACTTC
CASSYSVEEDPKNIQYF
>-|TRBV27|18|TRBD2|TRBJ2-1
TGTGCCAGCAGTTTATACCTAGCGGGGGGGAGCTCCTACAATGAGCAGTTCTTC
CASSLYLAGGSSYNEQFF
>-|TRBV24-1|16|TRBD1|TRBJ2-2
TGTGCCACCAGTGATCAACGACAGGGTATGAGCGGGGAGCTGTTTTTT
CATSDQRQGMSGELFF
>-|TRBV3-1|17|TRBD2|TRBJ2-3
TGTGCCAGCAGCTCCCCAGGACTAGCGAGCCGAGCAGATACGCAGTATTTT
CASSSPGLASRADTQYF
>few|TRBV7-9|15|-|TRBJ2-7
TGTGCCAGCAGCTTAGGACAGCGGGTCTCCTACGAGCAGTACTTC
CASSLGQRVSYEQYF
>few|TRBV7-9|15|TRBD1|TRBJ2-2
TGTGCCAGCGGACCCGCCCAAACAGGGGCCGGGGAGCTGTTTTTT
CASGPAQTGAGELFF
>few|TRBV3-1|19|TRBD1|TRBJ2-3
TGTGCCAGCAGCCCGCGTATCTATAGGACAGGGGGCAGCACAGATACGCAGTATTTT
CASSPRIYRTGGSTDTQYF
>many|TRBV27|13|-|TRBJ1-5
TGTGCCAGCAGTAGCGAGTGGGGTCAGCCCCAGCATTTT
CASSSEWGQPQHF
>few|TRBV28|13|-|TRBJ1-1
TGTGCCAGCGCCGACAGAGGTTTTGCTGAAGCTTTCTTT
CASADRGFAEAFF
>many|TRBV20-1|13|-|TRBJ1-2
TGCAGTGCTAGAGGAGGCGCTCACTATGGCTACACCTTC
CSARGGAHYGYTF
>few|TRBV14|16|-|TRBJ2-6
TGTGCCAGCAGCCAAGAGATTTTTGATGGGGCCAACGTCCTGACTTTC
CASSQEIFDGANVLTF
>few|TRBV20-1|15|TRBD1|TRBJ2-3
TGCAGTGCTAGACCACAGGGGGCACGCACAGATACGCAGTATTTT
CSARPQGARTDTQYF
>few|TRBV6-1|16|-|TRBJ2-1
TGTGCCAGCAGTGAAGCAGGTGCAGGCTCCTACAATGAGCAGTTCTTC
CASSEAGAGSYNEQFF
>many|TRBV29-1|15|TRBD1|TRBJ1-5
TGCAGCGTCCAAATCGGGACAGGGAGCAATCAACCCCAGCATTTT
CSVQIGTGSNQPQHF
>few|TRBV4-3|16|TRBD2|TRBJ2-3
TGCGCCAGCAGCGCTTCAATAGCGGGGGCCAGAGATACGCAGTATTTT
CASSASIAGARDTQYF
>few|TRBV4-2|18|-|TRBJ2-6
TGTGCCGCAGGAGGGGGACAGCTTTTTTTTTCTGGGGCCAACGTCCTGACTTTC
CAAGGGQLFFSGANVLTF
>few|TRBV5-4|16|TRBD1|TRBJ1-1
TGTGCCAGCAGCGGAATGACAGGGTTGGGGAACACTGAAGCTTTCTTT
CASSGMTGLGNTEAFF